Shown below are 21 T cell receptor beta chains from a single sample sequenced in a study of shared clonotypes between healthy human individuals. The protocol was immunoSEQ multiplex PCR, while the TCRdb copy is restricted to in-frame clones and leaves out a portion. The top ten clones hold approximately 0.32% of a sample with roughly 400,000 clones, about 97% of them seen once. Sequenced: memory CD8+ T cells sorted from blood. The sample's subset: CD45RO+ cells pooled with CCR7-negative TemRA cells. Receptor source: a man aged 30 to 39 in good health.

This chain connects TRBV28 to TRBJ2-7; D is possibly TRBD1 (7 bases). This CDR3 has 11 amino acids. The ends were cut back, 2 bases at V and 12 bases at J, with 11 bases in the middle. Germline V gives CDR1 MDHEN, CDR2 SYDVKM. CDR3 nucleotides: TGTGCCAGCAGTTTAGGGGGGACAGCGTACTTC. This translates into CASSLGGTAYF.

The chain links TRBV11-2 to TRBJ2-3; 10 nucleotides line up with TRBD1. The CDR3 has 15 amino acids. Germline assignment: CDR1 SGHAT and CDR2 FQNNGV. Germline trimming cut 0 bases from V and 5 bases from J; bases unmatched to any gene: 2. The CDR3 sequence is CASSLERTGGDTQYF. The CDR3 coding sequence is TGTGCCAGCAGCTTAGAGCGGACAGGGGGAGATACGCAGTATTTT.

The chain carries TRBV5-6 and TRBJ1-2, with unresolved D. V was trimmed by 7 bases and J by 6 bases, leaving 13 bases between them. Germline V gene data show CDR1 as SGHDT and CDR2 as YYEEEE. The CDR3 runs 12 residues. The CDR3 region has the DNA TGTGCCAGCTCAGGCGTGGACCATGGCTACACCTTC. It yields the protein CASSGVDHGYTF.

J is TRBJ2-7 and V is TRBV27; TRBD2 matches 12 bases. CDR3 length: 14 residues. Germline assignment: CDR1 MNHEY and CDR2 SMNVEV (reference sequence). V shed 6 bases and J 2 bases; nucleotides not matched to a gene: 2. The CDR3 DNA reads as TGTGCCAGCAGCCGACTAGCGGGAGCCTACGAGCAGTACTTC. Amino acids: CASSRLAGAYEQYF.

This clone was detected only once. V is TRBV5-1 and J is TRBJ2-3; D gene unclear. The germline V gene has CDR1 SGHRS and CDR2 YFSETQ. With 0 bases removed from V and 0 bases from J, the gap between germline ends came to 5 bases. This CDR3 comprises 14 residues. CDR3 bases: TGCGCCAGCAGCTTGGCTGCTAGCACAGATACGCAGTATTTT. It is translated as CASSLAASTDTQYF.

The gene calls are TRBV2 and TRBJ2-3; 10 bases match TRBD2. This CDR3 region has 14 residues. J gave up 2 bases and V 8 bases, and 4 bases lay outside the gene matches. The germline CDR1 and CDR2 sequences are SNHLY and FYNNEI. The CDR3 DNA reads TGTGCCAGCGGTCTAGCGGGAGCCACAGATACGCAGTATTTT. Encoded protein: CASGLAGATDTQYF. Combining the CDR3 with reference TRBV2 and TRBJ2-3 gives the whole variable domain EPEVTQTPSHQVTQMGQEVILRCVPISNHLYFYWYRQILGQKVEFLVSFYNNEISEKSEIFDDQFSVERPDGSNFTLKIRSTKLEDSAMYFCASGLAGATDTQYFGPGTRLTVL.

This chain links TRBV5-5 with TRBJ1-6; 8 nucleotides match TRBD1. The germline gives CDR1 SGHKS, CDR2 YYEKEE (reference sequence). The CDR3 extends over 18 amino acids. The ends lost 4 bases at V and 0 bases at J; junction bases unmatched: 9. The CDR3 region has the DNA TGTGCCAGCAGCCGGACAGGGATGATCAGCTCCTATAATTCACCCCTCCACTTT. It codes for CASSRTGMISSYNSPLHF.

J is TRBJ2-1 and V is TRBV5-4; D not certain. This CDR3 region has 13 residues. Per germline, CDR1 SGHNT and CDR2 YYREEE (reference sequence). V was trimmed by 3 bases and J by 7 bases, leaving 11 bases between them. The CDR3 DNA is TGTGCCAGCAGCTCGGATGGGCTGAATGAGCAGTTCTTC. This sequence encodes CASSSDGLNEQFF.

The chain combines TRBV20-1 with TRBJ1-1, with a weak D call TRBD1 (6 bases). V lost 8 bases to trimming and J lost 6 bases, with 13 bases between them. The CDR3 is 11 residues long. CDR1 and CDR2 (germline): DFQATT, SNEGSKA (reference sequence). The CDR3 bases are TGCAGTCCCAGGGGCGACGCTGAAGCTTTCTTT. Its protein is CSPRGDAEAFF.

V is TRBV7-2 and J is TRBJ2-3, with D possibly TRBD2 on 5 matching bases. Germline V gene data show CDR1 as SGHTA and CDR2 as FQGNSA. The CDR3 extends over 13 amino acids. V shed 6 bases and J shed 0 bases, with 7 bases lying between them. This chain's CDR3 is CASRRTSTDTQYF. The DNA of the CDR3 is TGTGCCAGCAGACGGACTAGCACAGATACGCAGTATTTT. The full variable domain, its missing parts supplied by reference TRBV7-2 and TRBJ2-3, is GAGVSQSPSNKVTEKGKDVELRCDPISGHTALYWYRQSLGQGLEFLIYFQGNSAPDKSGLPSDRFSAERTGGSVSTLTIQRTQQEDSAVYLCASRRTSTDTQYFGPGTRLTVL.

CDR3 nucleotides: TGTGCCACCAGCAGAGAAGCCTACAATGAGCAGTTCTTC. Protein product: CATSREAYNEQFF. The V gene is TRBV15, the J gene TRBJ2-1; no definite D call. V lost 0 bases and J 2 bases, leaving 2 bases between the germline ends. Germline CDR1 LNHNV, CDR2 YYDKDF (reference sequence). The CDR3 runs to 13 residues.

The CDR3 spells CASSQGQGPNTEAFF. CDR3 DNA: TGTGCCAGCTCACAAGGACAGGGTCCGAACACTGAAGCTTTCTTT. This chain uses TRBV18 with TRBJ1-1, with 8 bases matching TRBD1. The trim removed 4 bases at V and 1 base at J, leaving 5 bases unmatched. There are 15 residues in the CDR3. Germline lookup yields CDR1 KGHSH and CDR2 LQKENI.

CDR3 DNA sequence: TGTGCCAGCTCACCGACCAACGGGAGAAGCGGGGAGCTGTTTTTT. It translates to CASSPTNGRSGELFF. The V and J genes are TRBV18 and TRBJ2-2, with a tentative D call TRBD2 (6 bases). This CDR3 has 15 amino acids. Between the trimmed V and J ends, which lost 3 bases and 7 bases, there was a span of 15 bases. Germline CDR1 is KGHSH and CDR2 is LQKENI.

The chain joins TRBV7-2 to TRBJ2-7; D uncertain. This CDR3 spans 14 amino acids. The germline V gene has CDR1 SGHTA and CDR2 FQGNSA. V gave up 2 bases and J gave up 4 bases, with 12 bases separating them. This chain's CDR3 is CASSLSVSLYEQYF. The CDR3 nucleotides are TGTGCCAGCAGCTTATCAGTCTCGCTTTACGAGCAGTACTTC.

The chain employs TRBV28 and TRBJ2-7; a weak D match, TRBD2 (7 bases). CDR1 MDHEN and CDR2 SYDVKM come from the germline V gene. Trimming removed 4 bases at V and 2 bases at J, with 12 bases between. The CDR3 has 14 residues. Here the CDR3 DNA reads TGTGCCAGCAGTTGGAGGGGGGGCCCCTACGAGCAGTACTTC. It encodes CASSWRGGPYEQYF.

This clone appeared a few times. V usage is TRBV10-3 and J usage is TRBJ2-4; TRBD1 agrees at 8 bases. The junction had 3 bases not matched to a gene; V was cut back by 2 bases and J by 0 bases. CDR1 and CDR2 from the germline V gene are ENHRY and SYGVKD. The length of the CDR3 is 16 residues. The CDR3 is CAISETGGLAKNIQYF. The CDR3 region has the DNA TGTGCCATCAGTGAGACAGGGGGTCTAGCCAAAAACATTCAGTACTTC.

CDR3 amino acids: CASSPRGAGLYEQYF. In DNA, the CDR3 is TGTGCCAGCAGCCCCCGTGGAGCGGGGCTATACGAGCAGTACTTC. The rearrangement links TRBV7-2 to TRBJ2-7; TRBD2 matches 7 bases. J gave up 4 bases and V 5 bases, and 11 bases lay outside the gene matches. The CDR3 spans 15 residues. CDR1 and CDR2 from the germline V gene are SGHTA and FQGNSA.

The CDR3 DNA sequence: TGCGCCAGCGGGGAGGTGAAGAAGACCCAGTACTTC. It translates to CASGEVKKTQYF. This chain uses TRBV10-2 with TRBJ2-5, with TRBD2 as a possible D gene (6 bases). The CDR3 has 12 residues. Per the germline V gene, CDR1 is WSHSY and CDR2 is SAAADI. V was pared by 8 bases and J by 6 bases, with 13 bases between.

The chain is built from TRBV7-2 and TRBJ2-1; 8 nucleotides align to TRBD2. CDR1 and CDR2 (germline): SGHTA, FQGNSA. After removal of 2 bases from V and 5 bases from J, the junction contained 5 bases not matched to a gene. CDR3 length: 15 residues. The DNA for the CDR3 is TGTGCCAGCAGCTTAATTACAGCGGGGGACAATGAGCAGTTCTTC. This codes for CASSLITAGDNEQFF.

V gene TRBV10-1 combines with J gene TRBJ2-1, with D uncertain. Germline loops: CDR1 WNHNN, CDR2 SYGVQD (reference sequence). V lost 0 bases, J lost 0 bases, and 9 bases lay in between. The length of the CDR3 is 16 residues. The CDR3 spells CASSESLTPSYNEQFF. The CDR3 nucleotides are TGCGCCAGCAGTGAGTCCTTGACTCCCTCCTACAATGAGCAGTTCTTC.

Here the CDR3 reads CASSRGLAGPTGELFF. The CDR3 DNA reads as TGTGCCAGCAGCCGGGGACTAGCGGGACCCACCGGGGAGCTGTTTTTT. The V and J genes are TRBV5-6 and TRBJ2-2, with 13 bases aligning to TRBD2. In germline, CDR1 is SGHDT, CDR2 YYEEEE. V trimming: 4 bases; J trimming: 4 bases; junction bases outside the gene matches: 4. The CDR3 extends over 16 amino acids.